This T cell receptor (beta chain) was observed in a study of blood T cell repertoires in COVID-19. The overall study: There were acute and convalescent COVID-19 samples, and they came from the United States, Italy and Spain. T cells, B-cell-depleted T cells, or PBMCs provided the cDNA or gDNA that served as material.

The CDR3 runs 15 residues. The J segment lost 8 bases and the V segment lost 5 bases, leaving 13 bases of the junction unmatched. Germline V gives CDR1 SGHTA, CDR2 FQGNSA. The protocol was immunoSEQ multiplex PCR, while the TCRdb copy is restricted to in-frame clones and leaves out a portion. The sample yields a few hundred thousand clones, approximately 81% seen once. The receptor's source is a woman younger than 30 with acute or convalescent COVID-19. Specimen: peripheral blood. The chain links TRBV7-2 to TRBJ2-3; 7 nucleotides line up with TRBD2. CDR3 amino acids: CASSTAVSGGRTQYF. The CDR3 DNA is TGTGCCAGCAGCACCGCCGTCTCGGGGGGACGTACGCAGTATTTT.